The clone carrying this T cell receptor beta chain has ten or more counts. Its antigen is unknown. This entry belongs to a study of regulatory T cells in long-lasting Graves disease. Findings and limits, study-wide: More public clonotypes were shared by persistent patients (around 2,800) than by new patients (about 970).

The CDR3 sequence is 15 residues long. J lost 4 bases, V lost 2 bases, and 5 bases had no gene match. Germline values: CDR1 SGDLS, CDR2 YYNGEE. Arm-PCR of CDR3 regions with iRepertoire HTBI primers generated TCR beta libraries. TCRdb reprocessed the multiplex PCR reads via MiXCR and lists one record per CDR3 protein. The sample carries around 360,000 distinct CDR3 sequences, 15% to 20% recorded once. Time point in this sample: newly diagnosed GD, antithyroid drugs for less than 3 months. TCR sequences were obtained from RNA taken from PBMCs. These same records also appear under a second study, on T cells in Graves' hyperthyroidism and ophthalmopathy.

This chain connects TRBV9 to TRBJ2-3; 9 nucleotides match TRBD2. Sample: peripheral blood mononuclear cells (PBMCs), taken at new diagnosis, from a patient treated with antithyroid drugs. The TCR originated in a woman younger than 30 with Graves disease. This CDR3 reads CASSVSSGSADTQYF. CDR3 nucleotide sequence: TGTGCCAGCAGCGTGAGTAGCGGGAGTGCAGATACGCAGTATTTT.